Given below is one T cell receptor beta chain in context. The CDR3 extends over 17 amino acids. Germline assignment: CDR1 LGHNA and CDR2 YSLEER. The V segment lost 0 bases and the J segment 1 base; nucleotides outside the gene matches: 7. These data originate in a study of blood T cell repertoires in COVID-19. As for the study in general: There were acute and convalescent COVID-19 samples, and they came from the United States, Italy and Spain. PBMCs, B-cell-depleted T cells, or T cells were the source of the cDNA or gDNA that made up the material.

Seattle enrolled patients during active infection and tracked them longitudinally. Data came from immunoSEQ multiplex PCR; TCRdb stores just in-frame clones and leaves some out. This table holds approximately 340,000 clones, about 87% found once. The chain joins TRBV4-3 to TRBJ1-2, with 8 bases matching TRBD1. The sequence derives from a man aged 25 to 40 with COVID-19, enrolled during active disease. Material for sequencing was peripheral blood. CDR3 bases: TGCGCCAGCAGCCAAGATTTAGGGACAGGCATTAACTATGGCTACACCTTC. Its protein is CASSQDLGTGINYGYTF.